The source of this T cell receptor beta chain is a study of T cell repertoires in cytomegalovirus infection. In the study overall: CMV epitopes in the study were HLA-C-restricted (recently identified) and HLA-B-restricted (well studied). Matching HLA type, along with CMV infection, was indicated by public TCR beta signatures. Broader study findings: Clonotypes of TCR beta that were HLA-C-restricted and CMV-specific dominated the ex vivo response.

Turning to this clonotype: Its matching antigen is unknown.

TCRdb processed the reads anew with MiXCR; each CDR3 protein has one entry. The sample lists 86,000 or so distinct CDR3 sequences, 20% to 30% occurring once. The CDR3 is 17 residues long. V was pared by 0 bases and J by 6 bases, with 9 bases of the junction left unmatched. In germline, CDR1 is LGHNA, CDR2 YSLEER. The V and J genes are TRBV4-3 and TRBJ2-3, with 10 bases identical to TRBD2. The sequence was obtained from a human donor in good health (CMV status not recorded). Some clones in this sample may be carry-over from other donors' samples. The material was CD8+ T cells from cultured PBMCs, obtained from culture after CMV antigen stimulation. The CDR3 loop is CASSQERSGRGGDTQYF. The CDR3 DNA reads TGCGCCAGCAGCCAAGAGAGGAGCGGGAGGGGGGGTGATACGCAGTATTTT.